This T cell receptor beta chain was identified in a study of CD4+ T cells in melanoma. Study-wide points: CD8+ T cell, macrophage and B cell function reportedly correlated with neoantigen-specific CD4+ T cells.

About this clone: The antigen is unknown.

The CDR3 is 13 amino acids. Per germline, CDR1 ENHRY and CDR2 SYGVKD. V lost 2 bases and J 7 bases, leaving 6 bases between the germline ends. Only in-frame clones appear in the TCRdb table, and some are missing; sequencing was by immunoSEQ multiplex PCR. The sample lists approximately 20,000 clones, almost 85% seen once, with 3.5% to 4% in the top ten. The sequence was collected from a human donor with melanoma. Sample: cells from a culture (not recorded whether cultured in vitro). The chain has TRBV10-3 and TRBJ1-6; D not resolved. CDR3 sequence: CAISERGNSPLHF. The CDR3 nucleotides are TGTGCCATCAGTGAGCGCGGAAATTCACCCCTCCACTTT.